Below, 20 T cell receptor beta chains from the same sample are listed, as sequenced in a study of blood T cell repertoires in COVID-19. The repertoire was sequenced with immunoSEQ multiplex PCR; TCRdb's copy has only in-frame clones and lacks some. The table lists around 280,000 clones, roughly nine tenths of them singletons. Specimen: PBMCs or T cells enriched from blood (not recorded which). All receptors derive from a woman aged 40 to 50 who had recovered from COVID-19.

The rearrangement uses TRBV19 and TRBJ1-1; no definite D call. V lost 7 bases, J lost 2 bases, and 14 bases lay in between. The CDR3 loop spans 14 amino acids. Germline V lookup: CDR1 LNHDA, CDR2 SQIVND (reference sequence). CDR3 bases: TGTGCCAGTACCGACGGGTCAGCAAACACTGAAGCTTTCTTT. As protein: CASTDGSANTEAFF.

J is TRBJ1-1 and V is TRBV30; no reliable D call. This CDR3 region has 11 residues. Trimming removed 4 bases at V and 0 bases at J, with 3 bases between. Germline V CDR1 and CDR2: GTSNPN, SVGIG (reference sequence). CDR3 DNA: TGTGCCTGGAAGCTGAACACTGAAGCTTTCTTT. It translates to CAWKLNTEAFF.

V is TRBV9 and J is TRBJ1-1; TRBD1 matches at 7 bases. After removal of 5 bases from V and 4 bases from J, the junction contained 5 bases not matched to a gene. The CDR3 extends over 13 amino acids. Germline V CDR1 and CDR2: SGDLS, YYNGEE. Here the CDR3 reads CASSAQGVTEAFF. CDR3 in DNA: TGTGCCAGCAGTGCTCAGGGGGTCACTGAAGCTTTCTTT.

The chain has TRBV27 and TRBJ2-1; TRBD1 aligns across 8 bases. The V gene's germline CDR1 is MNHEY and CDR2 SMNVEV (reference sequence). The CDR3 covers 18 residues. The ends lost 5 bases at V and 0 bases at J; junction bases unmatched: 12. In DNA, the CDR3 is TGTGCCAGCAGTCCCAAGACAGGGGCCGTGAGCTCCTACAATGAGCAGTTCTTC. This translates into CASSPKTGAVSSYNEQFF.

The rearrangement joins TRBV27 to TRBJ1-6; D possibly corresponds to TRBD1 (6 bases). Trimming removed 1 base at V and 4 bases at J, with 14 bases between. This CDR3 spans 17 amino acids. CDR1 MNHEY and CDR2 SMNVEV come from the germline V gene (reference sequence). The CDR3 reads CASSLFQGKRYNSPLHF. CDR3 DNA sequence: TGTGCCAGCAGTTTATTTCAGGGGAAGAGGTATAATTCACCCCTCCACTTT.

The V and J genes are TRBV30 and TRBJ1-2; D might be TRBD1 (6 bases). CDR1 is GTSNPN and CDR2 is SVGIG in the germline V gene (reference sequence). V shed 0 bases and J shed 6 bases, with 14 bases lying between them. CDR3 size: 14 residues. This CDR3 is CAWSVGGIHHGYTF. The CDR3 DNA reads TGTGCCTGGAGTGTAGGGGGTATTCATCATGGCTACACCTTC.

The rearrangement links TRBV5-6 to TRBJ2-7; D not resolved. The CDR3 totals 14 residues. V lost 1 base and J 3 bases, leaving 11 bases between the germline ends. Germline lookup yields CDR1 SGHDT and CDR2 YYEEEE. The CDR3 sequence is CASSLQGGNYEQYF. The DNA for the CDR3 is TGTGCCAGCAGCTTGCAAGGCGGTAACTACGAGCAGTACTTC.

This chain joins TRBV27 and TRBJ1-5; D uncertain. The germline gives CDR1 MNHEY, CDR2 SMNVEV (reference sequence). Between the trimmed V and J ends, which lost 2 bases and 1 base, there was a span of 6 bases. This CDR3 has 14 amino acids. CDR3 sequence reads: CASSLGVSNQPQHF. In DNA, the CDR3 is TGTGCCAGCAGTTTAGGAGTAAGCAATCAGCCCCAGCATTTT.

To note about this clone: Distinct nucleotide sequences in the sample also encode this CDR3. This chain connects TRBV18 to TRBJ2-5; the D gene is possibly TRBD1 (7 bases). V was cut by 2 bases and J by 1 base, with 11 bases left in between. Germline CDR1 KGHSH, CDR2 LQKENI. The CDR3 is 15 residues long. CDR3 bases: TGTGCCAGCTCACCAGGAGGGGGCCGCCAAGAGACCCAGTACTTC. Its translation is CASSPGGGRQETQYF.

This sequence joins TRBV5-6 and TRBJ1-2, with D hard to call. Germline V gene data show CDR1 as SGHDT and CDR2 as YYEEEE. This CDR3 is 14 amino acids long. Trimming removed 0 bases at V and 3 bases at J, with 9 bases between. CDR3 region: CASSLEPRDYGYTF. The CDR3 DNA is TGTGCCAGCAGCTTGGAACCGCGGGACTATGGCTACACCTTC.

The rearrangement joins TRBV4-1 to TRBJ1-2; D is unclear. Trimming cost V 2 bases and J 9 bases, with 13 bases left between them. The CDR3 sequence is 13 residues long. The germline V gene encodes CDR1 MGHRA and CDR2 YSYEKL. The CDR3 sequence is CASSQTTTNSYTF. The CDR3, as DNA: TGCGCCAGCAGCCAAACTACAACCAACAGCTACACCTTC.

This clone was recorded only once. The chain is built from TRBV6-5 and TRBJ2-2; D remains unclear. Trimming took 6 bases from V and 4 from J, leaving 9 bases between them. Per germline, CDR1 MNHEY and CDR2 SVGAGI. The CDR3 is 13 amino acids. CDR3 bases: TGTGCCAGCAGACCCCAGTTCACCGGGGAGCTGTTTTTT. This sequence encodes CASRPQFTGELFF.

The chain links TRBV18 to TRBJ2-7; 9 bases agree with TRBD1. The junction had 7 bases not matched to a gene; V was cut back by 4 bases and J by 3 bases. In germline, CDR1 is KGHSH, CDR2 LQKENI. The CDR3 loop spans 15 amino acids. The CDR3 reads CASSLDRGKNYEQYF. In nucleotides, the CDR3 is TGTGCCAGCTCACTAGACAGGGGGAAGAACTACGAGCAGTACTTC.

The table lists this clone with a few counts. The chain couples TRBV5-1 to TRBJ1-2; 7 nucleotides agree with TRBD1. Germline lookup yields CDR1 SGHRS and CDR2 YFSETQ. The CDR3 spans 14 residues. Trimming at V came to 0 bases and at J to 5 bases, leaving 4 bases not matched to a gene. In DNA form, the CDR3 reads TGCGCCAGCAGCTTGGAGGGGACAGAGTATGGCTACACCTTC. Translating gives CASSLEGTEYGYTF.

The chain recombines TRBV6-5 with TRBJ1-1, with 10 bases identical to TRBD1. The germline V gene encodes CDR1 MNHEY and CDR2 SVGAGI. The CDR3 loop spans 15 amino acids. V gave up 6 bases and J gave up 3 bases; unmatched junction bases: 7. CDR3 nucleotides: TGTGCCAGCAGCCTTTTGACAGGGGGCCACACTGAAGCTTTCTTT. As protein: CASSLLTGGHTEAFF.

This chain connects TRBV9 to TRBJ1-6; 11 bases agree with TRBD1. In germline, CDR1 is SGDLS, CDR2 YYNGEE. The CDR3 sequence is 16 residues long. V trimming: 4 bases; J trimming: 4 bases; junction bases outside the gene matches: 4. CDR3 protein: CASSPGQGAYNSPLHF. In nucleotides, the CDR3 is TGTGCCAGCAGCCCAGGACAGGGGGCGTATAATTCACCCCTCCACTTT.

J is TRBJ1-1 and V is TRBV11-3, with D perhaps TRBD1 (6 bases). Germline lookup yields CDR1 SGHNT and CDR2 YENEEA. The V and J ends lost 3 bases and 1 base respectively, with 12 bases between them. The CDR3 is made up of 15 amino acids. The CDR3 loop reads CASSFQQGGNTEAFF. Here the CDR3 DNA reads TGTGCCAGCAGCTTCCAACAGGGCGGGAACACTGAAGCTTTCTTT.

The rearrangement links TRBV10-3 to TRBJ1-1; 10 bases map to TRBD1. The CDR3 loop spans 14 amino acids. Germline V gene sequence: CDR1 ENHRY, CDR2 SYGVKD. J was trimmed by 4 bases and V by 5 bases; bases with no gene match: 4. In DNA, the CDR3 is TGTGCCATCAGTCCGGGGGACAGGGGCACTGAAGCTTTCTTT. Protein product: CAISPGDRGTEAFF.

V is TRBV13 and J is TRBJ1-2; D is undetermined. Looked up from germline, CDR1 is PRHDT and CDR2 is FYEKMQ (reference sequence). V was cut by 4 bases and J by 3 bases, with 18 bases left in between. The CDR3 runs to 16 residues. CDR3 loop: CASSSRTDGEDYGYTF. DNA for the CDR3: TGTGCCAGCAGCTCGCGAACGGATGGTGAGGACTATGGCTACACCTTC.

This clone was counted a few times. The chain carries TRBV6-5 and TRBJ1-5; 7 bases match TRBD1. V trimming: 6 bases; J trimming: 3 bases; junction bases outside the gene matches: 8. The CDR3 totals 15 residues. Germline V lookup: CDR1 MNHEY, CDR2 SVGAGI. This CDR3 reads CASSDRQGNNQPQHF. In DNA, the CDR3 is TGTGCCAGCAGCGACCGACAGGGCAACAATCAGCCCCAGCATTTT.